This TCR beta chain was sequenced for a study of regulatory T cells in long-lasting Graves disease. Time point indicated: persistent/refractory GD, antithyroid drugs over 5 years with positive TRAb. RNA from PBMCs was the source of the TCR library. An endocrinology department located in Xi'an, China, was where the patients came from. With respect to this clonotype: The antigen is undetermined.

Both iRepertoire HTBI primers and Arm-PCR of CDR3 regions were used to build the TCR beta libraries. Original processing notes: Sample data revealed approximately 62 TRBV and 12 to 15 TRBJ segments. TCRdb re-derived calls from the multiplex PCR reads in MiXCR, one entry per CDR3 protein. The V and J calls reflect TCRdb's pipeline rather than the authors' work. The sample holds a few hundred thousand distinct CDR3 sequences, roughly a quarter seen once. Study-wide points: With persistent disease, TRBV28, TRBJ1-2 and TRBJ2-5 were the favored segments.

This CDR3 contains 13 residues. V was clipped by 3 bases and J by 9 bases; unmatched bases: 4. From germline, CDR1 is MDHEN and CDR2 SYDVKM. The receptor comes from a female donor with Graves disease. The V and J genes are TRBV28 and TRBJ1-2, with 10 bases matching TRBD1. This material consisted of peripheral blood mononuclear cells (PBMCs), taken when the disease was refractory, from a patient treated with antithyroid drugs. The CDR3 is CASSLGTGVSYTF. The CDR3 bases are TGTGCCAGCAGTTTGGGGACAGGGGTGAGCTACACCTTC.